The rows below give T cell receptor beta chains drawn from one sample of a study of neurological immune-mediated disorders. One entry per CDR3 protein, called by TCRdb with MiXCR from the 5' RACE reads. The repertoire includes 50,000 or so distinct CDR3 sequences, around 4% of them detected once, and over 5.5% sits in the top ten. The sample consisted of PBMCs. The receptor source for this set is a man aged 60 to 69 with multiple sclerosis. Each CDR3 is given with its conserved first and last residue. D genes are given only for firm matches. For some rows the clone size is stated as once, few or many, or as a class when expanded; others skip it.

abundance: many; d_gene: .; j_gene: TRBJ1-2; v_gene: TRBV6-5; CDR3aa: CASSRQNYGYTF; CDR3nt: TGTGCCAGCAGCCGACAGAACTATGGCTACACCTTC
abundance: many; d_gene: .; j_gene: TRBJ2-7; v_gene: TRBV5-1; CDR3aa: CASSFSRRRTYEQYF; CDR3nt: TGCGCCAGCAGCTTTTCGCGCCGGCGGACCTACGAGCAGTACTTC
abundance: many; d_gene: .; j_gene: TRBJ1-5; v_gene: TRBV29-1; CDR3aa: CSAAFAVNQPQHF; CDR3nt: TGCAGCGCCGCCTTCGCGGTTAATCAGCCCCAGCATTTT
abundance: many; d_gene: TRBD2; j_gene: TRBJ2-7; v_gene: TRBV20-1; CDR3aa: CSASGPGLVVHEQYF; CDR3nt: TGCAGTGCTAGTGGACCGGGACTAGTTGTCCACGAGCAGTACTTC
abundance: many; d_gene: .; j_gene: TRBJ2-5; v_gene: TRBV24-1; CDR3aa: CATSDSRGTGETQYF; CDR3nt: TGTGCCACCAGTGATTCGCGAGGGACGGGAGAGACCCAGTACTTC
abundance: many; d_gene: .; j_gene: TRBJ2-5; v_gene: TRBV7-8; CDR3aa: CASGGGSGRSGLNF; CDR3nt: TGTGCCAGCGGGGGCGGCAGCGGGCGGTCGGGGCTAAACTTC
abundance: few; d_gene: .; j_gene: TRBJ2-5; v_gene: TRBV20-1; CDR3aa: CSASGSETQYF; CDR3nt: TGCAGTGCTAGCGGGAGTGAGACCCAGTACTTC
abundance: many; d_gene: TRBD1; j_gene: TRBJ1-1; v_gene: TRBV5-1; CDR3aa: CASSWRQGAAEAFF; CDR3nt: TGCGCCAGCAGCTGGCGACAGGGGGCCGCTGAAGCTTTCTTT
abundance: many; d_gene: .; j_gene: TRBJ2-5; v_gene: TRBV6-1; CDR3aa: CASSEGRVRSRETQYF; CDR3nt: TGTGCCAGCAGTGAAGGCAGGGTACGTTCGAGGGAGACCCAGTACTTC
abundance: many; d_gene: TRBD1; j_gene: TRBJ1-1; v_gene: TRBV5-1; CDR3aa: CASSLGGRGLVPKNTEAFF; CDR3nt: TGCGCCAGCAGCTTGGGGGGCAGGGGGCTAGTTCCCAAGAACACTGAAGCTTTCTTT
abundance: many; d_gene: .; j_gene: TRBJ1-1; v_gene: TRBV20-1; CDR3aa: CSARPLSQTEAFF; CDR3nt: TGCAGTGCTAGGCCCCTCTCGCAAACTGAAGCTTTCTTT
abundance: many; d_gene: .; j_gene: TRBJ2-5; v_gene: TRBV20-1; CDR3aa: CSARRLRQETQYF; CDR3nt: TGCAGTGCTAGGCGGCTCAGACAAGAGACCCAGTACTTC
abundance: many; d_gene: .; j_gene: TRBJ2-3; v_gene: TRBV6-6; CDR3aa: CASSYRGGGNTDTQYF; CDR3nt: TGTGCCAGCAGTTATCGCGGGGGCGGGAACACAGATACGCAGTATTTT
abundance: many; d_gene: .; j_gene: TRBJ1-1; v_gene: TRBV5-1; CDR3aa: CASSLRRLEIMNTEAFF; CDR3nt: TGCGCCAGCAGCTTAAGGCGGTTGGAGATCATGAACACTGAAGCTTTCTTT
abundance: .; d_gene: .; j_gene: TRBJ1-2; v_gene: TRBV20-1; CDR3aa: CSARVQRPYGYTF; CDR3nt: TGCAGTGCTAGAGTACAGCGTCCCTATGGCTACACCTTC
abundance: .; d_gene: .; j_gene: TRBJ1-1; v_gene: TRBV20-1; CDR3aa: CSAGWGRGNTDAFF; CDR3nt: TGCAGTGCTGGCTGGGGGAGGGGGAACACTGATGCTTTCTTT
abundance: .; d_gene: TRBD1; j_gene: TRBJ2-5; v_gene: TRBV15; CDR3aa: CATSFFVDRGVETQYF; CDR3nt: TGTGCCACCAGCTTCTTTGTGGACAGGGGTGTCGAGACCCAGTACTTC
abundance: many; d_gene: .; j_gene: TRBJ2-5; v_gene: TRBV5-1; CDR3aa: CASSSGPGETQYF; CDR3nt: TGCGCCAGCAGCTCAGGACCGGGGGAGACCCAGTACTTC
abundance: many; d_gene: TRBD2; j_gene: TRBJ2-1; v_gene: TRBV6-6; CDR3aa: CASSGLAGGPFREFF; CDR3nt: TGTGCCAGCAGTGGGCTAGCGGGAGGGCCCTTTAGGGAGTTCTTC
abundance: many; d_gene: .; j_gene: TRBJ2-7; v_gene: TRBV7-2; CDR3aa: CASSLAGGGSPYEQYF; CDR3nt: TGTGCCAGCAGCTTAGCCGGAGGGGGGTCCCCCTACGAGCAGTACTTC
abundance: many; d_gene: .; j_gene: TRBJ2-4; v_gene: TRBV7-9; CDR3aa: CASSFSGTSLAKNIQYF; CDR3nt: TGTGCCAGCAGCTTCTCTGGGACATCACTAGCCAAAAACATTCAGTACTTC
abundance: many; d_gene: .; j_gene: TRBJ1-5; v_gene: TRBV12-3/TRBV12-4; CDR3aa: CASRGYSNQPQHF; CDR3nt: TGTGCCAGCCGGGGTTATAGCAATCAGCCCCAGCATTTT
abundance: many; d_gene: TRBD2; j_gene: TRBJ2-4; v_gene: TRBV4-1; CDR3aa: CASSQAGGRVDIQYF; CDR3nt: TGCGCCAGCAGCCAAGCGGGGGGGCGGGTTGACATTCAGTACTTC
abundance: .; d_gene: .; j_gene: TRBJ1-3; v_gene: TRBV28; CDR3aa: CASSLTASGKNIYF; CDR3nt: TGTGCCAGCAGTTTGACAGCCTCTGGAAAAAACATATATTTT
abundance: many; d_gene: TRBD1; j_gene: TRBJ1-2; v_gene: TRBV6-2/TRBV6-3; CDR3aa: CASSDPPPGQKIYGYTF; CDR3nt: TGTGCCAGCAGTGATCCTCCTCCGGGACAGAAGATCTATGGCTACACCTTC
abundance: many; d_gene: .; j_gene: TRBJ2-3; v_gene: TRBV20-1; CDR3aa: CSAPRTDTQYF; CDR3nt: TGCAGTGCCCCTCGCACAGATACGCAGTATTTT
abundance: many; d_gene: .; j_gene: TRBJ1-2; v_gene: TRBV5-1; CDR3aa: CASSLRQKNYGYTF; CDR3nt: TGCGCCAGCAGCTTGAGACAGAAGAACTATGGCTACACCTTC
abundance: many; d_gene: TRBD1; j_gene: TRBJ2-3; v_gene: TRBV6-1; CDR3aa: CASGGTGAFTDTQYF; CDR3nt: TGTGCCAGCGGTGGGACAGGGGCCTTCACAGATACGCAGTATTTT
abundance: few; d_gene: .; j_gene: TRBJ2-7; v_gene: TRBV30; CDR3aa: CAWSRRMGQYF; CDR3nt: TGTGCCTGGAGTAGGAGAATGGGGCAGTACTTC
abundance: many; d_gene: .; j_gene: TRBJ1-2; v_gene: TRBV7-2; CDR3aa: CASSLGPGVDGYTF; CDR3nt: TGTGCCAGCAGCCTGGGGCCTGGGGTTGATGGCTACACCTTC
abundance: many; d_gene: .; j_gene: TRBJ1-6; v_gene: TRBV27; CDR3aa: CASGPRGGTNSPLHF; CDR3nt: TGTGCCAGCGGCCCGAGGGGCGGAACAAATTCACCCCTCCACTTT
abundance: many; d_gene: TRBD1; j_gene: TRBJ2-7; v_gene: TRBV20-1; CDR3aa: CSARTGNEQYF; CDR3nt: TGCAGTGCTCGGACAGGGAACGAGCAGTACTTC
abundance: many; d_gene: .; j_gene: TRBJ2-2; v_gene: TRBV29-1; CDR3aa: CSVVGQTGAGELFF; CDR3nt: TGCAGCGTCGTAGGACAGACCGGTGCCGGGGAGCTGTTTTTT
abundance: many; d_gene: TRBD1; j_gene: TRBJ2-7; v_gene: TRBV20-1; CDR3aa: CSARKADRESYEQYF; CDR3nt: TGCAGTGCTAGAAAGGCGGACAGGGAATCCTACGAGCAGTACTTC
abundance: many; d_gene: TRBD1; j_gene: TRBJ1-4; v_gene: TRBV29-1; CDR3aa: CSVEGQGWEKLFF; CDR3nt: TGCAGCGTTGAAGGACAGGGATGGGAAAAACTGTTTTTT
abundance: many; d_gene: .; j_gene: TRBJ2-2; v_gene: TRBV10-3; CDR3aa: CAISPRRDKNTGELFF; CDR3nt: TGTGCCATCAGTCCCCGTCGGGACAAGAACACCGGGGAGCTGTTTTTT
abundance: many; d_gene: .; j_gene: TRBJ1-5; v_gene: TRBV12-3/TRBV12-4; CDR3aa: CASNLRGGLSNQPQHF; CDR3nt: TGTGCCAGCAACCTTAGGGGAGGGTTAAGCAATCAGCCCCAGCATTTT
abundance: many; d_gene: .; j_gene: TRBJ2-7; v_gene: TRBV5-1; CDR3aa: CASSFTGERHGEQYF; CDR3nt: TGCGCCAGCAGTTTTACGGGAGAACGGCACGGCGAGCAGTACTTC
abundance: few; d_gene: .; j_gene: TRBJ1-4; v_gene: TRBV12-3/TRBV12-4; CDR3aa: CASSLGGRVGEKLFF; CDR3nt: TGTGCCAGCAGTTTGGGAGGCAGGGTCGGTGAAAAACTGTTTTTT